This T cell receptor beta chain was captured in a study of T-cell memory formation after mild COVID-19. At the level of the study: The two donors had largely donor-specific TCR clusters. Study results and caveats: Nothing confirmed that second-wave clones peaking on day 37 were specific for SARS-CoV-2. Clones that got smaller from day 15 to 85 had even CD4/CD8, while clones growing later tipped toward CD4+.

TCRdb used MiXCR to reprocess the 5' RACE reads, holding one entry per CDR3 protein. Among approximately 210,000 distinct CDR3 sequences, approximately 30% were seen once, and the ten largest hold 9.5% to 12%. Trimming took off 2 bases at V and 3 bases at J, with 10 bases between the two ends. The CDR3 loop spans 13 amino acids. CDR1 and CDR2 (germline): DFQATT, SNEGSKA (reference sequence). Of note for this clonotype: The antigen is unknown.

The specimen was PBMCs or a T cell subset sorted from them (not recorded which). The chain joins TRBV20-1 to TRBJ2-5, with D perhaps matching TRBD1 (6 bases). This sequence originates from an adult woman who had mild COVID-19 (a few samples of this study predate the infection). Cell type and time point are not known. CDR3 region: CSARPTGEETQYF. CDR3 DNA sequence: TGCAGTGCTAGACCGACAGGTGAAGAGACCCAGTACTTC.